This entry lists 7 T cell receptor beta chains sequenced from one sample in a study of CD8+ T cells in alopecia areata. Noted treatment: oral pan-JAK inhibitor, 5-10 mg twice daily. Isolated RNA was reverse transcribed into cDNA used as the sequencing template. Assay: immunoSEQ multiplex PCR; the TCRdb copy retains only in-frame clones and omits some. The table records over 200,000 clones, around 65% of them present only once. The sequenced sample was CD4+ T cells sorted from blood, obtained at week 4, from a patient treated with tofacitinib. These receptors came from a human donor with alopecia areata.

The rearrangement joins TRBV10-3 to TRBJ1-6; D is undetermined. CDR3 length equals 13 residues. CDR1 ENHRY and CDR2 SYGVKD come from the germline V gene. V lost 4 bases and J 6 bases, leaving 7 bases between the germline ends. This CDR3 is CAISGTSNSPLHF. The CDR3 DNA reads as TGTGCCATCAGTGGCACTTCTAATTCACCCCTCCACTTT.

The chain has TRBV2 and TRBJ2-3; TRBD2 is a possible D gene (5 bases). The CDR3 extends over 13 amino acids. Germline loops: CDR1 SNHLY, CDR2 FYNNEI. V shed 8 bases and J shed 3 bases, with 12 bases lying between them. The CDR3 nucleotides read TGTGCCAGCGCTCGAGCGGTGACAGATACGCAGTATTTT. Translating it yields CASARAVTDTQYF. Combining the CDR3 with reference TRBV2 and TRBJ2-3 gives the whole variable domain EPEVTQTPSHQVTQMGQEVILRCVPISNHLYFYWYRQILGQKVEFLVSFYNNEISEKSEIFDDQFSVERPDGSNFTLKIRSTKLEDSAMYFCASARAVTDTQYFGPGTRLTVL.

The genes are TRBV7-9 and TRBJ1-1; D remains unclear. Trimming took off 1 base at V and 5 bases at J, with 11 bases between the two ends. This CDR3 has 14 residues. Per the germline V gene, CDR1 is SEHNR and CDR2 is FQNEAQ (reference sequence). CDR3 nucleotides: TGTGCCAGCAGCTTAGGGCAGGTGGTGACTGAAGCTTTCTTT. This gives the protein CASSLGQVVTEAFF.

The chain recombines TRBV29-1 with TRBJ2-3; D is perhaps TRBD1 or TRBD2 (5 bases each). The V end was cut by 2 bases, the J end by 6 bases, with 9 bases between. This CDR3 region has 12 residues. Per the germline V gene, CDR1 is SQVTM and CDR2 is ANQGSEA. This chain's CDR3 is CSVEMWGDTQYF. CDR3 bases: TGCAGCGTTGAAATGTGGGGGGATACGCAGTATTTT.

The chain carries TRBV6-6 and TRBJ2-3, with TRBD2 matching over 8 bases. J gave up 4 bases and V 6 bases, and 12 bases lay outside the gene matches. The CDR3 length is 16 residues. Germline assignment: CDR1 MNHNY and CDR2 SVGAGI (reference sequence). The CDR3 bases are TGTGCCAGCAGCCATCTGGGACTAGTTATTGCAGATACGCAGTATTTT. Residues: CASSHLGLVIADTQYF.

This clone came up many times. This chain uses TRBV21-1 with TRBJ2-3. TRBV21-1 is reported as a pseudogene. This CDR3 is 19 amino acids long. The DNA for the CDR3 is TGTGCCAGCAGCAAAGCCTCACAACCAAAGAGGACCCCCCCAGATACGCAGTATTTT. This translates into CASSKASQPKRTPPDTQYF.

This chain connects TRBV7-9 to TRBJ2-7, with 9 bases lining up with TRBD1. With 2 bases clipped from V and 6 bases from J, the junction kept 5 bases outside the gene matches. The CDR3 runs 14 residues. The germline gives CDR1 SEHNR, CDR2 FQNEAQ (reference sequence). The CDR3 loop reads CASSLLRQGGEQYF. DNA of the CDR3: TGTGCCAGCAGCTTACTCCGACAGGGGGGCGAGCAGTACTTC. The full variable domain, rest sourced from reference TRBV7-9 and TRBJ2-7, is DTGVSQNPRHKITKRGQNVTFRCDPISEHNRLYWYRQTLGQGPEFLTYFQNEAQLEKSRLLSDRFSAERPKGSFSTLEIQRTEQGDSAMYLCASSLLRQGGEQYFGPGTRLTVT.